The 17 T cell receptor beta chains below come from one sample, sequenced in a study of T cells after yellow fever vaccination. TCRdb reprocessed the 5' RACE reads with MiXCR, giving one entry per CDR3 protein. The sample holds about 240,000 distinct CDR3 sequences, less than 8.5% seen once. This material consisted of CD4+ T cells sorted from PBMCs, taken 15 days after the yellow fever booster vaccination. The receptors here all came from a man aged 25-45 years who received the YFV17D yellow fever vaccine.

The chain uses TRBV20-1 and TRBJ1-6; D is possibly TRBD1 (5 bases). Deletions cut 5 bases from V and 3 bases from J, with 17 bases between. Germline-derived CDR1 and CDR2 are DFQATT and SNEGSKA (reference sequence). CDR3 length: 16 residues. The CDR3 spells CSAPLRDWDYNSPLHF. The CDR3, as DNA: TGCAGTGCTCCCCTCCGGGACTGGGACTATAATTCACCCCTCCACTTT.

A note on this clonotype: This clone may be a read error of a much larger clone one base away. Written as DNA, the CDR3 is TGTGCCGGCGGCCTAGCGGGAGGGCCGAAAGATACGCAGTATTTT. Its protein is CAGGLAGGPKDTQYF. The chain links TRBV12-3 or TRBV12-4 to TRBJ2-3; 12 nucleotides line up with TRBD2. V trimming: 11 bases; J trimming: 5 bases; junction bases outside the gene matches: 11. This CDR3 contains 15 residues.

In this sample, this clonotype turned up a few times. The CDR3: CASSLTGVGYETQYF. The CDR3 nucleotides are TGTGCCAGCAGCTTGACGGGGGTGGGTTACGAGACCCAGTACTTC. The chain combines TRBV5-8 with TRBJ2-5; D is perhaps TRBD2 (6 bases). Germline lookup yields CDR1 SGHTS and CDR2 YDEGEE. Trimming took off 1 base at V and 5 bases at J, with 15 bases between the two ends. CDR3 length: 15 residues.

This clonotype was counted ten times or more. The CDR3 protein is CASSLVGSGAYEQYF. The CDR3 nucleotides are TGTGCCAGCAGCTTAGTTGGGAGTGGGGCCTACGAGCAGTACTTC. This chain connects TRBV7-6 to TRBJ2-7, with D tentatively TRBD2 (5 bases). Germline CDR1 and CDR2: SGHVS and FNYEAQ. V lost 1 base and J 2 bases, leaving 12 bases between the germline ends. The CDR3 length is 15 residues. Together with reference TRBV7-6 and TRBJ2-7, the CDR3 gives the full variable domain: GAGVSQSPRYKVTKRGQDVALRCDPISGHVSLYWYRQALGQGPEFLTYFNYEAQQDKSGLPNDRFSAERPEGSISTLTIQRTEQRDSAMYRCASSLVGSGAYEQYFGPGTRLTVT.

The chain has TRBV12-3 or TRBV12-4 and TRBJ2-5; tentative D call: TRBD1 (5 bases). V lost 4 bases and J lost 9, with 21 bases in between. The CDR3 loop spans 15 amino acids. The CDR3 sequence is CASSSVASGFRAQYF. As DNA, the CDR3 is TGTGCCAGCAGTTCCGTTGCGTCAGGGTTTAGGGCCCAGTACTTC.

In its sample, this clonotype was seen many times. This rearrangement joins TRBV5-1 to TRBJ1-2; D remains ambiguous. The germline gives CDR1 SGHRS, CDR2 YFSETQ. Between the trimmed V and J ends, which lost 0 bases and 5 bases, there was a span of 11 bases. The CDR3 has 14 amino acids. The CDR3 nucleotides are TGCGCCAGCAGCTTGGGGGGATTGGAGTATGGCTACACCTTC. It translates to CASSLGGLEYGYTF. The full variable domain, in which reference TRBV5-1 and TRBJ1-2 provide the parts outside the CDR3, is KAGVTQTPRYLIKTRGQQVTLSCSPISGHRSVSWYQQTPGQGLQFLFEYFSETQRNKGNFPGRFSGRQFSNSRSEMNVSTLELGDSALYLCASSLGGLEYGYTFGSGTRLTVV.

This clonotype was detected a few times. The chain couples TRBV5-5 to TRBJ1-4; D is perhaps TRBD1 (6 bases). CDR1 is SGHKS and CDR2 is YYEKEE in the germline V gene (reference sequence). Trimming pared 0 bases from V and 8 bases from J, leaving 8 bases between. The CDR3 has 13 residues. The CDR3 here is CASSLGQGEKLFF. DNA of the CDR3: TGTGCCAGCAGCTTGGGGCAGGGGGAAAAACTGTTTTTT.

This clonotype was recorded at least ten times. This chain links TRBV10-3 with TRBJ2-5; 8 nucleotides line up with TRBD1. Germline CDR1 ENHRY, CDR2 SYGVKD. CDR3 length: 13 residues. V lost 6 bases and J lost 3; bases outside the gene matches: 3. CDR3 nucleotide sequence: TGTGCCATCAGCAAGACAGGGGAAGAGACCCAGTACTTC. Translated: CAISKTGEETQYF.

This clonotype was seen a few times. This chain connects TRBV30 to TRBJ2-3; D is unresolved. The CDR3 totals 14 residues. Germline-derived CDR1 and CDR2 are GTSNPN and SVGIG (reference sequence). V lost 0 bases, J lost 6 bases, and 13 bases lay in between. As DNA, the CDR3 is TGTGCCTGGAGTGTACAATCGTCTCGCGATACGCAGTATTTT. The encoded protein is CAWSVQSSRDTQYF. Drawing the rest from reference TRBV30 and TRBJ2-3, the complete variable domain is SQTIHQWPATLVQPVGSPLSLECTVEGTSNPNLYWYRQAAGRGLQLLFYSVGIGQISSEVPQNLSASRPQDRQFILSSKKLLLSDSGFYLCAWSVQSSRDTQYFGPGTRLTVL.

This clonotype was observed a few times. J is TRBJ2-7 and V is TRBV11-2; D uncertain. Germline lookup yields CDR1 SGHAT and CDR2 FQNNGV. With 1 base removed from V and 4 bases from J, the gap between germline ends came to 8 bases. The CDR3 is 13 amino acids. CDR3 loop: CASSLGTVYEQYF. Here the CDR3 DNA reads TGTGCCAGCAGCTTAGGTACAGTTTACGAGCAGTACTTC.

In this sample, this clonotype turned up a few times. The V call is TRBV7-8, the J call TRBJ2-1, with 10 bases identical to TRBD2. This CDR3 is 20 amino acids long. J was trimmed by 3 bases and V by 2 bases; bases with no gene match: 16. Germline V gives CDR1 SGHVS, CDR2 FQNEAQ. This CDR3 is CASSLLTSRGLAGVYNEQFF. The CDR3 DNA sequence: TGTGCCAGCAGCTTATTAACTTCCCGGGGGCTAGCGGGGGTCTACAATGAGCAGTTCTTC.

This rearrangement joins TRBV5-5 to TRBJ1-2, with 7 positions matching TRBD1. V lost 0 bases and J lost 0; bases outside the gene matches: 5. Germline CDR1 is SGHKS and CDR2 is YYEKEE (reference sequence). The length of the CDR3 is 16 residues. DNA for the CDR3: TGTGCCAGCAGCTTGGGGGCAGGGGGGCCTAACTATGGCTACACCTTC. It encodes CASSLGAGGPNYGYTF.

The table lists this clonotype with many counts. The chain carries TRBV5-6 and TRBJ2-1; D call uncertain. The CDR3 runs 14 residues. Deletions cut 4 bases from V and 4 bases from J, with 12 bases between. Germline V gene data show CDR1 as SGHDT and CDR2 as YYEEEE. The CDR3 sequence: CASSPSASYNEQFF. The CDR3 DNA is TGTGCCAGCAGCCCGTCGGCCTCTTACAATGAGCAGTTCTTC.

At least ten counts were recorded for this clonotype. The chain joins TRBV20-1 to TRBJ2-1; weak D call: TRBD2 (5 bases). The CDR3 has 13 amino acids. V shed 2 bases and J shed 8 bases, with 13 bases lying between them. Per the germline V gene, CDR1 is DFQATT and CDR2 is SNEGSKA (reference sequence). CDR3 nucleotides: TGCAGTGCTAGAATGGTAGCGTTGGATGAGCAGTTCTTC. Its protein product is CSARMVALDEQFF.

V usage is TRBV5-1 and J usage is TRBJ2-3; 8 positions agree with TRBD1. The CDR3 is made up of 14 amino acids. Trimming took 4 bases from V and 5 from J; bases not matched to a gene: 6. In germline, CDR1 is SGHRS, CDR2 YFSETQ. In DNA, the CDR3 is TGCGCCAGCAGCACCGGACAGGGTGGAGATACGCAGTATTTT. It yields the protein CASSTGQGGDTQYF.

The chain is built from TRBV12-3 or TRBV12-4 and TRBJ1-4; D gene ambiguous. Trimming shortened V by 6 bases and J by 7 bases, and 15 bases separated the two germline ends. The CDR3 totals 14 residues. CDR3 nucleotides: TGTGCCAGCAGCAAATCCATAATTGGTGAAAAACTGTTTTTT. This encodes CASSKSIIGEKLFF.

This clonotype has just a few counts. The rearrangement joins TRBV6-1 to TRBJ2-2, with 7 bases fitting TRBD1. CDR1 is MNHNS, CDR2 SASEGT, per germline. Trimming removed 3 bases from V and 4 bases from J; junction bases left unmatched: 5. This CDR3 region has 15 residues. The CDR3 region has the DNA TGTGCCAGCAGTGACAGACAGGGTATCACCGGGGAGCTGTTTTTT. Its protein product is CASSDRQGITGELFF.